This T cell receptor (beta chain) was captured by sequencing in a study of Graves' ophthalmopathy and Graves' hyperthyroidism. RNA transcripts served as template for amplifying TCR beta CDR3 sequences. First-round RT-PCR relied on HTBI primers, and a second-round multiplex PCR came next. TCRdb used MiXCR to reprocess the multiplex PCR reads, holding one entry per CDR3 protein. The sample gives some 160,000 distinct CDR3 sequences, around 40% of which show up once; around 9.3% is in the top ten. Notes on this clonotype: Its antigen remains unidentified.

The CDR3 totals 13 residues. V lost 11 bases and J 4 bases, leaving 14 bases between the germline ends. The germline CDR1 and CDR2 sequences are MDHEN and SYDVKM. Notes on the study in general: Prediction of ophthalmopathy progression reached about 71% sensitivity and around 72% specificity. Among expanded thyroid clonotypes above 0.001 frequency, most also occurred in blood.

Ineligible for inclusion were patients with other autoimmune diseases, uncontrolled infections, pregnancy or lactation. A roughly 10 ml volume of fresh peripheral blood provided the PBMCs. The chain links TRBV28 to TRBJ2-2; possibly TRBD1 for D (6 bases). The sequencing input was peripheral blood. The TCR comes from a man aged 30 to 45 with Graves' ophthalmopathy. The CDR3 reads CAHRARSTGELFF. As DNA, the CDR3 is TGTGCCCACAGGGCTCGTAGCACCGGGGAGCTGTTTTTT.